A selection of T cell receptor beta chains follows, all from one sample in a study of blood T cell repertoires in COVID-19. The table came from immunoSEQ multiplex PCR; TCRdb's copy has only in-frame clones and leaves some out. The data contain some 120,000 clones, roughly 74% of them seen just once; the ten biggest clones take up 5.5%. Sequencing input: peripheral blood. The receptors come from a man aged 55-75 years with acute or convalescent COVID-19. Each CDR3 is given with its conserved first and last residue. A D gene is named only where the DNA matches it firmly. Some rows mark clone size as missing; the rest say once, few, many or name a class of expanded clone.

-	TRBD1	TRBV2	TRBJ1-1	TGTGCCAGCAGGGACAGACAGGGCCTTGAAGCTTTCTTT	CASRDRQGLEAFF
-	-	TRBV18	TRBJ2-2	TGTGCCAGCTCAAATTTTTCGACAGTGAACACCGGGGAGCTGTTTTTT	CASSNFSTVNTGELFF
-	-	TRBV15	TRBJ2-7	TGTGCCACCAGCAGAGATCTTCGACGGGGGGAGCAGTACTTC	CATSRDLRRGEQYF
-	-	TRBV30	TRBJ1-4	TGTGCCTGGAGTACCATTGAAGGGGGAGTCCGAAAACTGTTTTTT	CAWSTIEGGVRKLFF
-	-	TRBV30	TRBJ2-3	TGTGCCTGGAGTTTCGGGGGGACACCCGCCGCGGATACGCAGTATTTT	CAWSFGGTPAADTQYF
-	TRBD1	TRBV5-1	TRBJ1-2	TGCGCCAGCAGCTTGTTGGGACAGGGAGATGGCTACACCTTC	CASSLLGQGDGYTF
-	-	TRBV6-1	TRBJ1-1	TGTGCCAGCAGTGAATCGGGCTCCGGGGCTGAAGCTTTCTTT	CASSESGSGAEAFF
few	TRBD1	TRBV2	TRBJ2-3	TGTGCCAGCAGCTGGACAGGGGCCACAGATACGCAGTATTTT	CASSWTGATDTQYF
-	-	TRBV27	TRBJ1-5	TGTGCCAGCAGTTTATCTACAGGGCGTAGCAATCAGCCCCAGCATTTT	CASSLSTGRSNQPQHF
-	-	TRBV27	TRBJ1-5	TGTGCCAGCAGTTTATCTACAGGGTCATATAGCAATCAGCCCCAGCATTTT	CASSLSTGSYSNQPQHF
medium-sized	-	TRBV29-1	TRBJ1-2	TGCAGCGTCATGCGTGGACAAAACTATGGCTACACCTTC	CSVMRGQNYGYTF
-	TRBD2	TRBV5-5	TRBJ2-2	TGTGCCAGCAGCCGGGAGGTGGGCGGGGAGCTGTTTTTT	CASSREVGGELFF
-	-	TRBV7-6	TRBJ2-7	TGTGCCAGCAGCCAATCGGACGGAGGACTCTACGAGCAGTACTTC	CASSQSDGGLYEQYF
-	TRBD1	TRBV13	TRBJ1-5	TGTGCCAGCACCCGGCAGGGGGATCAGCCCCAGCATTTT	CASTRQGDQPQHF
-	-	TRBV24-1	TRBJ1-2	TGTGCCACCAGTCCAGCGGGACCGAACTTCCAGAACTATGGCTACACCTTC	CATSPAGPNFQNYGYTF
-	-	TRBV5-1	TRBJ2-3	TGCGCCAGCAGCTTGGAAAACTCCGAGAAGCAGTATTTT	CASSLENSEKQYF
-	-	TRBV12-5	TRBJ2-3	TGTGCTAGTGGGGATTACCAGGGAAGGGATACGCAGTATTTT	CASGDYQGRDTQYF
-	-	TRBV4-1	TRBJ2-1	TGCGCCAGCAGCGGAGCTGGGTTTTCGGCGAATGAGCAGTTCTTC	CASSGAGFSANEQFF
-	-	TRBV5-5	TRBJ1-4	TGTGCCAGCAGCTTAGGGGGAAATAATGAAAAACTGTTTTTT	CASSLGGNNEKLFF
-	-	TRBV7-3	TRBJ1-1	TGTGCCAGCAGCTTAACGCAGGGTAACACTGAAGCTTTCTTT	CASSLTQGNTEAFF
-	-	TRBV7-9	TRBJ2-1	TGTGCCAGCAGCTTAATCAACAATGAGCAGTTCTTC	CASSLINNEQFF
-	TRBD2	TRBV7-9	TRBJ2-3	TGTGCCAGCAGCTATATAGCGGGGAGCGCAGATACGCAGTATTTT	CASSYIAGSADTQYF
-	-	TRBV4-2	TRBJ1-6	TGTGCCAGCAGCCAAGTTATGCAACCCCCGATGAGGGTCTCACCCCTCCACTTT	CASSQVMQPPMRVSPLHF
-	TRBD2	TRBV30	TRBJ2-7	TGTGCCTGGAGTGTGGGGACTAGCGCGACCGAGCAGTACTTC	CAWSVGTSATEQYF
-	-	TRBV7-9	TRBJ2-1	TGTGCCAGCAGCCCGGCGGGACGGGATGAGCAGTTCTTC	CASSPAGRDEQFF
-	TRBD1	TRBV4-1	TRBJ2-5	TGCGCCAGCAGCCAAGATGTCGGGACAGGGGGTGGGACCCAGTACTTC	CASSQDVGTGGGTQYF
-	TRBD1	TRBV25-1	TRBJ1-2	TGTGCCAGCGCTTCGCTTGGGACAGTTGACTACACCTTC	CASASLGTVDYTF
-	-	TRBV5-1	TRBJ2-6	TGCGCCAGCAGCCTCCGCCAGGGGACCCCTGGGGCCAACGTCCTGACTTTC	CASSLRQGTPGANVLTF
-	TRBD2	TRBV5-1	TRBJ2-7	TGCGCCAGCAGCCCCGGACTAGCGGCGGCCTACGAGCAGTACTTC	CASSPGLAAAYEQYF
-	-	TRBV28	TRBJ1-3	TGTGCCAGCAGGACTTTATTTGAAGCTGGAAACACCATATATTTT	CASRTLFEAGNTIYF
-	-	TRBV10-3	TRBJ2-1	TGTGCCATCAAGGATAATAGCGCCAACTCCTACAATGAGCAGTTCTTC	CAIKDNSANSYNEQFF
few	-	TRBV7-3	TRBJ1-2	TGTGCCAGCAGTTTAGGGGGGGATGACTATGGCTACACCTTC	CASSLGGDDYGYTF
few	-	TRBV5-1	TRBJ2-2	TGCGCCAGCAGCTTGAATAGCGGGGAGCTGTTTTTT	CASSLNSGELFF
-	TRBD1	TRBV5-6	TRBJ1-1	TGTGCCAGCAGCGTGGACAGGGGTCCTGAAGCTTTCTTT	CASSVDRGPEAFF
-	-	TRBV7-3	TRBJ2-2	TGTGCCAGCAGCTTAACGGGTTCGGGGGTTGGGGAGCTGTTTTTT	CASSLTGSGVGELFF
-	TRBD1	TRBV7-8	TRBJ1-1	TGTGCCAGCAGCTTAAGGGACAGGCTGAACACTGAAGCTTTCTTT	CASSLRDRLNTEAFF
-	TRBD1	TRBV9	TRBJ1-2	TGTGCCAGCTCCTTAGGACAGGCGGCCTATGGCTACACCTTC	CASSLGQAAYGYTF
-	TRBD1	TRBV5-1	TRBJ1-1	TGCGCCAGCAGCAATACAGGGGGTACTGAAGCTTTCTTT	CASSNTGGTEAFF
-	TRBD1	TRBV2	TRBJ2-7	TGTGCCAGCAGCTTGGACAGGAACTACGAGCAGTACTTC	CASSLDRNYEQYF
-	-	TRBV6-5	TRBJ2-6	TGTGCCAGCAGTTACTCTTTGGGAGCTGGGGCCAACGTCCTGACTTTC	CASSYSLGAGANVLTF
-	-	TRBV7-3	TRBJ1-6	TGTGCCAGCAGCTCCAAACGGGGGCCCCTCCACTTT	CASSSKRGPLHF
-	-	TRBV5-1	TRBJ1-4	TGCGCCAGCAGCTTTATAGGGCAGGGGAATGAAAAACTGTTTTTT	CASSFIGQGNEKLFF
-	-	TRBV5-8	TRBJ2-1	TGTGCCAGCACCGCGAGCCGGAGCTCCTACAATGAGCAGTTCTTC	CASTASRSSYNEQFF
once	-	TRBV3-1/TRBV3-2	TRBJ2-7	TGTGCCAGCAGCCAAAGAAGTGGCCCCACGTACTTC	CASSQRSGPTYF
-	TRBD2	TRBV11-2	TRBJ2-1	TGTGCCAGCAGCTTTTTAGCGGGGGGAGGGAGTGAGCAGTTCTTC	CASSFLAGGGSEQFF